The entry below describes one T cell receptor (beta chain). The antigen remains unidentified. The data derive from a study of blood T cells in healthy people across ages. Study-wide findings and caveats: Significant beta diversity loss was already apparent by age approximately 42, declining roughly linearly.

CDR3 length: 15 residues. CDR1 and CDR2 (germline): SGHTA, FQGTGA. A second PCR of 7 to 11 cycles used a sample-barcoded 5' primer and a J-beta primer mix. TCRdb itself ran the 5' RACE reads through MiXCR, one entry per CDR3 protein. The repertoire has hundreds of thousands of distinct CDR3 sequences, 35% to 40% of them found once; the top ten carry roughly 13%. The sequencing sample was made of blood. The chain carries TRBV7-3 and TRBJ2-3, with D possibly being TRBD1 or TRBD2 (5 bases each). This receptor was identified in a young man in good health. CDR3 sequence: CASGGVLESTDTQYF. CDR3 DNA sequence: TGTGCGAGTGGGGGTGTTCTGGAAAGCACAGATACGCAGTATTTT. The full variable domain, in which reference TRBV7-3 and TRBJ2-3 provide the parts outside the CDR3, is GAGVSQTPSNKVTEKGKYVELRCDPISGHTALYWYRQSLGQGPEFLIYFQGTGAADDSGLPNDRFFAVRPEGSVSTLKIQRTERGDSAVYLCASGGVLESTDTQYFGPGTRLTVL.